The 4 T cell receptor beta chains in this list originate from one sample, sequenced in a study of early T cells in non-severe SARS-CoV-2 infection (dated by TCRdb to the early 2020s). The library was obtained by 5' RACE. Sequenced using a NextSeq 500. TCRdb passed the public sequencing reads through fastp at Q25 and MiXCR, retaining productive beta sequences. A single entry per CDR3 protein holds the most common genes and DNA from its merged rows. The sample profile shows 85,000 to 100,000 distinct CDR3 sequences; around 17% of them were found once. The ten largest clones take up 4.5% to 6% of the sample. The material was whole blood, obtained at baseline. Receptor source: an adult who was a healthcare worker with PCR-confirmed SARS-CoV-2 infection or an uninfected control (not recorded which).

The J gene is TRBJ1-6, the V gene TRBV5-1; 7 bases line up with TRBD1. V trimming: 5 bases; J trimming: 9 bases; junction bases outside the gene matches: 8. In germline, CDR1 is SGHRS, CDR2 YFSETQ. The CDR3 totals 14 residues. CDR3 loop: CASRAGQEISPLHF. The CDR3 coding sequence is TGCGCCAGCAGAGCCGGACAGGAGATTTCACCCCTCCACTTT.

This clonotype was seen a few times. The gene calls are TRBV6-1 and TRBJ2-1; possibly TRBD2 for D (6 bases). The germline V gene encodes CDR1 MNHNS and CDR2 SASEGT. Trimming cost V 8 bases and J 5 bases, with 10 bases left between them. CDR3 size: 12 residues. The CDR3 DNA sequence: TGTGCCAGCGGGACTGCAGACAATGAGCAGTTCTTC. Translating it yields CASGTADNEQFF.

In its sample, this clonotype was seen many times. The V gene is TRBV2, the J gene TRBJ2-3; 10 bases map to TRBD2. Germline values: CDR1 SNHLY, CDR2 FYNNEI. The CDR3 covers 15 residues. V trimming: 5 bases; J trimming: 1 base; junction bases outside the gene matches: 3. DNA for the CDR3: TGTGCCAGCAGTCCCGGGACTAGCGGCACAGATACGCAGTATTTT. Residues: CASSPGTSGTDTQYF.

Only a few counts were recorded for this clonotype. The V and J genes are TRBV28 and TRBJ2-3; D uncertain. This CDR3 comprises 14 residues. CDR1 is MDHEN, CDR2 SYDVKM, per germline. V lost 6 bases to trimming and J lost 2 bases, with 12 bases between them. The CDR3 loop reads CASSRPQITDTQYF. The CDR3 DNA sequence: TGTGCCAGCAGCAGACCCCAAATCACAGATACGCAGTATTTT.